The following is a T cell receptor beta chain sequence with its context. The antigen is unknown. The data were taken from a study of graft-versus-host responses after intestinal transplantation. Study-wide points: GvH clones were found in recipient marrow; some appeared first in ileum or blood.

The CDR3 contains 13 residues. The germline V gene encodes CDR1 LNHDA and CDR2 SQIVND (reference sequence). V was clipped by 5 bases and J by 6 bases, with 13 bases between them. Here immunoSEQ multiplex PCR was the method, and the copy in TCRdb shows in-frame clones only, minus some. The repertoire holds around 54,000 clones, with about 90% as singletons. The receptor comes from a human patient who received an intestinal transplant, so some T cells may come from the graft donor. The chain has TRBV19 and TRBJ1-2; no clear D gene. Specimen: PBMCs, collected roughly 95 weeks after intestinal transplant. In DNA form, the CDR3 reads TGTGCCAGTAGTTATCCTTCGGCTCATGGCTACACCTTC. Translation: CASSYPSAHGYTF.